The source of this T cell receptor (beta chain) is a study of OX40 agonist ivuxolimab in advanced cancers. Study-wide background: Mean age 60 years, range about 23 to 80; approximately 80% male.

Sequencing used immunoSEQ multiplex PCR; TCRdb keeps in-frame clones, though not all of them. The data hold tens of thousands of clones, with more than 80% observed a single time. Trimming stripped 3 bases from V and 4 bases from J, with 15 bases between. The CDR3 runs 15 residues. CDR1 is KGHSH and CDR2 is LQKENI in the germline V gene. This clonotype originated in an adult with an advanced solid tumor such as melanoma, head and neck, liver or kidney cancer. The sample consisted of CD4+ or CD8+ T cells sorted from blood, taken in a trial of the OX40 agonist ivuxolimab. This chain links TRBV18 with TRBJ1-2, with D tentatively TRBD1 (5 bases). CDR3 sequence (DNA): TGTGCCAGCTCACCTGAGACAGCCTTTTCCTATGGCTACACCTTC. It yields the protein CASSPETAFSYGYTF.